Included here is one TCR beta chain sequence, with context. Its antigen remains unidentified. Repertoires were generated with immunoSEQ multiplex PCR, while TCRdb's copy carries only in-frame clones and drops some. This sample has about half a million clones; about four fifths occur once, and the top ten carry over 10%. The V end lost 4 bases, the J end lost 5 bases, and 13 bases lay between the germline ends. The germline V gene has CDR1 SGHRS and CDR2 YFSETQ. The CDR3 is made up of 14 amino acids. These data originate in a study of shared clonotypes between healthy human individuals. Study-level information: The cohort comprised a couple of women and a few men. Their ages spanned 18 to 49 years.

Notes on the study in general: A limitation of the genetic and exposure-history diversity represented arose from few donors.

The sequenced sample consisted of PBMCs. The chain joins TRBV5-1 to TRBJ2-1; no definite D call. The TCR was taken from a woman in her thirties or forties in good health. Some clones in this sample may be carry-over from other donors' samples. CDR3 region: CASSPWSSNNEQFF. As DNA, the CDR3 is TGCGCCAGCAGCCCCTGGTCCAGCAACAATGAGCAGTTCTTC.